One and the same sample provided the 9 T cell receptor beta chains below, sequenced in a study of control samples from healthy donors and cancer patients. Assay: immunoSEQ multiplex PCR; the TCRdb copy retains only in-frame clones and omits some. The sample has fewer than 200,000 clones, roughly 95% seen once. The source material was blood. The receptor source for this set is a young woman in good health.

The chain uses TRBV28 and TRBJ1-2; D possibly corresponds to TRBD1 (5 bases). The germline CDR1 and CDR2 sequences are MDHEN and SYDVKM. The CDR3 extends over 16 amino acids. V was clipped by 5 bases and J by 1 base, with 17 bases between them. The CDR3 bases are TGTGCCAGCAGTGGTCAGGTCGGGGGTGATAACTATGGCTACACCTTC. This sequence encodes CASSGQVGGDNYGYTF.

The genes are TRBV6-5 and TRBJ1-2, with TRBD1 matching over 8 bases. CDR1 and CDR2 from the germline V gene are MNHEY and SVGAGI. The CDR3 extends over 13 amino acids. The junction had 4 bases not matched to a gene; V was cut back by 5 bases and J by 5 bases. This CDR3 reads CASSRTGKYGYTF. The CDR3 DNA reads TGTGCCAGCAGTCGGACAGGGAAATATGGCTACACCTTC.

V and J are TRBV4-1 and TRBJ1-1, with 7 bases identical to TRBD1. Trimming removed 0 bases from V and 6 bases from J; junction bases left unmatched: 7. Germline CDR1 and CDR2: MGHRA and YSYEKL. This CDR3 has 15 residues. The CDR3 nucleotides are TGCGCCAGCAGCCAAGATCCCACAGGGGTACCTGAAGCTTTCTTT. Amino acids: CASSQDPTGVPEAFF.

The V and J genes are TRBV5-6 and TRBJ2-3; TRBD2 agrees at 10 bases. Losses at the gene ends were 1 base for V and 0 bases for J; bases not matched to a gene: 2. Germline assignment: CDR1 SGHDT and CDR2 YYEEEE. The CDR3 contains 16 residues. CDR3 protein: CASSLTSGVSTDTQYF. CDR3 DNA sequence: TGTGCCAGCAGCTTGACTAGCGGGGTCAGCACAGATACGCAGTATTTT.

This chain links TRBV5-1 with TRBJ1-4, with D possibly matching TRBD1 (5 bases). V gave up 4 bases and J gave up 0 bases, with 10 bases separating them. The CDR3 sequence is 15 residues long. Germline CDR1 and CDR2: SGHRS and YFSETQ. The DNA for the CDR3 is TGCGCCAGCAGCATACAGGACGCAACTAATGAAAAACTGTTTTTT. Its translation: CASSIQDATNEKLFF.

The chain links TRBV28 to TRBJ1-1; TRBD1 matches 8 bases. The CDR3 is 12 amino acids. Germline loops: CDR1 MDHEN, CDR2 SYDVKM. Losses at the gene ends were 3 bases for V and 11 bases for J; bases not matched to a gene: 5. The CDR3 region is CASSLWTGKAFF. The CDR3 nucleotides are TGTGCCAGCAGTTTGTGGACAGGGAAGGCTTTCTTT.

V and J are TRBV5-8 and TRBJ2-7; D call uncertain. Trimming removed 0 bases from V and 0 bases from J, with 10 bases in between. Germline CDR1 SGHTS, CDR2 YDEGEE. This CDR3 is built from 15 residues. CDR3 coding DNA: TGTGCCAGCAGCTTGGGGGGATGGTACTCCTACGAGCAGTACTTC. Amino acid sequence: CASSLGGWYSYEQYF.

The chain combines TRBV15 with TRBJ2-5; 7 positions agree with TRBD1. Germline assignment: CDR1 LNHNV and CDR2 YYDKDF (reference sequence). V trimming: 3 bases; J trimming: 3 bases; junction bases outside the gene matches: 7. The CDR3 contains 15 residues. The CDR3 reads CATSSKTGTEETQYF. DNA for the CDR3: TGTGCCACCAGCAGCAAAACTGGGACAGAAGAGACCCAGTACTTC.

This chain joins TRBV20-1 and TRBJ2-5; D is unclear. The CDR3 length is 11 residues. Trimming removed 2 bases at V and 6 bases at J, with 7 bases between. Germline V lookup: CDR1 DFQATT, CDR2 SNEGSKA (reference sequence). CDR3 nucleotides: TGCAGTGCTAGAATCGTCCAGACCCAGTACTTC. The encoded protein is CSARIVQTQYF.